Presented here are 14 T cell receptor beta chains from one specimen sequenced in a study of spatial heterogeneity in lung cancer. Time point indicated: blood at routine non-recurrence follow-up after resection. TCRdb reprocessed the 5' RACE reads via MiXCR and lists one record per CDR3 protein. This table has roughly 1,000 distinct CDR3 sequences, just under 45% appearing once. This specimen consisted of PBMCs, obtained at follow-up. Every receptor here comes from a female donor with early-stage non-small cell lung cancer.

Points on this clonotype: A library prepared for alpha chains yielded this beta chain as an off-target read; its size is of little meaning. The chain recombines TRBV12-3 or TRBV12-4 with TRBJ2-1; 7 positions agree with TRBD1. CDR3 size: 16 residues. V lost 7 bases and J lost 5; bases outside the gene matches: 14. The CDR3 sequence is CASNPMGTVAHNEQFF. Written as DNA, the CDR3 is TGTGCCAGCAATCCTATGGGGACAGTAGCCCACAATGAGCAGTTCTTC.

A remark on this clonotype: The library was built for alpha chains, so this beta chain is an off-target read and its size means little. The J gene is TRBJ2-1, the V gene TRBV7-6; D tentatively fits TRBD1 or TRBD2 (6 bases each). Per the germline V gene, CDR1 is SGHVS and CDR2 is FNYEAQ. CDR3 size: 13 residues. The V gene lost 6 bases and the J gene lost 11 bases, with 17 bases spanning the gap. The CDR3 DNA reads as TGTGCCAGCAGTTATCTATCGGGGGACAAGCAGTTCTTC. This sequence encodes CASSYLSGDKQFF.

In this sample, this clonotype turned up a few times. The size of this beta chain means little, since it is a stray read in a library made for alpha chains. This rearrangement joins TRBV29-1 to TRBJ2-1, with 8 nucleotides matching TRBD2. The CDR3 has 14 residues. From germline, CDR1 is SQVTM and CDR2 ANQGSEA. Trimming removed 7 bases from V and 4 bases from J; junction bases left unmatched: 9. CDR3 sequence (DNA): TGCAGCGGGGGAGGGACTAGGATATACAATGAGCAGTTCTTC. This gives the protein CSGGGTRIYNEQFF.

This clonotype came up once. With the library built for alpha chains, this beta chain is off target and its frequency is not meaningful. The chain links TRBV7-2 to TRBJ2-5, with D unresolved. Germline V gives CDR1 SGHTA, CDR2 FQGNSA. V lost 6 bases to trimming and J lost 2 bases, with 16 bases between them. This CDR3 spans 15 amino acids. CDR3 loop: CASSLGNRQQETQYF. CDR3 in DNA: TGTGCCAGCAGTTTGGGGAATCGACAACAAGAGACCCAGTACTTC.

This clonotype was observed once. This beta chain came through as a stray read in a library set up for alpha chains, and its size says little. The rearrangement links TRBV5-1 to TRBJ2-5, with D tentatively TRBD2 (5 bases). CDR1 is SGHRS and CDR2 is YFSETQ in the germline V gene. CDR3 length: 13 amino acids. V shed 3 bases and J shed 5 bases, with 11 bases lying between them. CDR3 sequence: CASSSGSRETQYF. The CDR3, as DNA: TGCGCCAGCAGCTCGGGGTCTCGGGAGACCCAGTACTTC.

This clonotype has only a few counts. This beta chain is an unintended read in a library built for alpha chains; its size means little. This sequence joins TRBV28 and TRBJ1-1; D ambiguous. The ends were cut back, 2 bases at V and 0 bases at J, with 10 bases in the middle. CDR1 is MDHEN, CDR2 SYDVKM, per germline. This CDR3 contains 15 residues. CDR3 in amino acids: CASSLEDTLNTEAFF. For the CDR3, the DNA is TGTGCCAGCAGTTTAGAAGATACGTTGAACACTGAAGCTTTCTTT.

On this clonotype itself: Compared with germline, one end of the junction differs, possibly owing to a read error. Little can be read into the size of this beta chain, an off-target read in a library designed for alpha chains. This rearrangement joins TRBV6-2 or TRBV6-3 to TRBJ2-2, with D uncertain. Looked up from germline, CDR1 is MNHEY and CDR2 is SVGEGT. The CDR3 covers 12 residues. CDR3: CASRYYTGELFF. The CDR3 bases are TGTGCCAGCCGTTACTATACCGGGGAGCTGTTTTTT.

As to this clonotype: This beta chain was picked up by a library intended for alpha chains and is off target, so its count carries little meaning. The V gene is TRBV7-9, the J gene TRBJ2-5; the D is unclear. Per the germline V gene, CDR1 is SEHNR and CDR2 is FQNEAQ (reference sequence). The CDR3 consists of 11 residues. Trimming took off 4 bases at V and 1 base at J, with 1 base between the two ends. The chain's CDR3 is CASSSQETQYF. Here the CDR3 DNA reads TGTGCCAGCAGCTCCCAAGAGACCCAGTACTTC. Complete variable domain (other parts from reference TRBV7-9 and TRBJ2-5): DTGVSQNPRHKITKRGQNVTFRCDPISEHNRLYWYRQTLGQGPEFLTYFQNEAQLEKSRLLSDRFSAERPKGSFSTLEIQRTEQGDSAMYLCASSSQETQYFGPGTRLLVL.

As regards this clonotype: Within a library made for alpha chains, this beta chain is off target, and its count is uninformative. V and J are TRBV24-1 and TRBJ2-5, with D possibly called TRBD1 or TRBD2 (5 bases each). The germline V gene encodes CDR1 KGHDR and CDR2 SFDVKD. Trimming stripped 3 bases from V and 4 bases from J, with 11 bases between. CDR3 length equals 14 residues. The DNA for the CDR3 is TGTGCCACCAGTGATGACAGCGGTGTAGAGACCCAGTACTTC. Translated, it gives CATSDDSGVETQYF.

This clonotype was seen a few times. This beta chain is an off-target read within a library intended for alpha chains, so its frequency means little. The CDR3 reads CASSRTSGNGGDTQYF. The CDR3 nucleotides are TGTGCCAGCAGCCGGACTAGCGGGAATGGAGGAGATACGCAGTATTTT. The chain is built from TRBV7-2 and TRBJ2-3; TRBD2 matches 12 bases. V lost 5 bases, J lost 5 bases, and 8 bases stayed unmatched. This CDR3 spans 16 amino acids. CDR1 and CDR2 (germline): SGHTA, FQGNSA.

About this clonotype: This beta chain was picked up by a library intended for alpha chains and is off target, so its count carries little meaning. The chain is built from TRBV29-1 and TRBJ2-1, with D possibly TRBD2 on 5 matching bases. Trimming cost V 4 bases and J 7 bases, with 17 bases left between them. Germline-derived CDR1 and CDR2 are SQVTM and ANQGSEA. CDR3 length: 14 amino acids. CDR3 residues: CSVVGLANANEQFF. The CDR3 DNA follows: TGCAGCGTTGTAGGACTCGCGAACGCAAATGAGCAGTTCTTC.

In its sample, this clonotype was seen once. Since the library was made to target alpha chains, this beta chain is a stray read and its abundance is not meaningful. The chain uses TRBV29-1 and TRBJ2-7, with D perhaps TRBD2 (6 bases). Trimming left V 7 bases short and J 3 bases short, with 19 bases between. CDR1 is SQVTM, CDR2 ANQGSEA, per germline. The CDR3 is made up of 14 amino acids. In nucleotides, the CDR3 is TGCAGCGCCTTAGATCGGGGGAAGGTCTACGAGCAGTACTTC. Residues: CSALDRGKVYEQYF.

This clonotype was seen a few times. In a library made to pick up alpha chains, this beta chain is a stray read with a size that means little. V usage is TRBV3-1 and J usage is TRBJ2-2; 8 bases are a match to TRBD2. This CDR3 comprises 17 residues. Germline CDR1 reads LGHDT; CDR2 reads YNNKEL (reference sequence). V shed 3 bases and J 2 bases; nucleotides not matched to a gene: 8. CDR3 in amino acids: CASSQAPGLGNTGELFF. CDR3 sequence (DNA): TGTGCCAGCAGCCAGGCGCCGGGACTAGGCAACACCGGGGAGCTGTTTTTT.

Of note for this clonotype: The library was built for alpha chains, so this beta chain is an off-target read and its size means little. This chain links TRBV7-9 with TRBJ2-7; D unresolved. Trimming cost V 5 bases and J 7 bases, with 12 bases left between them. This CDR3 is 12 amino acids long. The germline V gene encodes CDR1 SEHNR and CDR2 FQNEAQ (reference sequence). In DNA, the CDR3 is TGTGCCAGCAGCCCCCCCTCTGGAGAGCAGTACTTC. Protein: CASSPPSGEQYF.